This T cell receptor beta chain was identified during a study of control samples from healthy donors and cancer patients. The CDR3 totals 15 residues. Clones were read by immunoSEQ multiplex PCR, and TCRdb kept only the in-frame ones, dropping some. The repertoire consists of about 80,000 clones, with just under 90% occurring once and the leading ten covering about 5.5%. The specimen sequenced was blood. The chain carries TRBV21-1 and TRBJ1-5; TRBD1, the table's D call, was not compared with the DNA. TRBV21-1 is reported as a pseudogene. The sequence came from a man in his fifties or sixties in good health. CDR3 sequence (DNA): TGTGCCAGCAGCCAGGGACAGGGAATCCTCCGGCCCCAGCATTTT. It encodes CASSQGQGILRPQHF.